This TCR beta chain was observed in a study of T cell clonality in common variable immunodeficiency (dated by TCRdb to the mid-2010s). Here is what the overall study found, with its caveats: Even though DNA input was equal, the average per sample came to about 81,820 unique sequences for controls compared with around 32,000 for CVID samples. Differences among patients in the CVID cohort limited the correlations between repertoire features and clinical complications. Fewer TCRbeta clones were shared among CVID subjects than among healthy controls (p < 0.0001). According to the authors, figuring out what caused the increased clonality in CVID would require sequencing the repertoires of T cell subpopulations. TCRbeta clonality was higher in CVID subjects than in healthy controls (t-test p = 0.018), and the increase was most characteristic of about a third of subjects. CVID TCRbeta sequences were reported to have fewer deletions and N-nucleotide insertions and to lack highly modified clones with 13 or more V deletions.

Equivalent amounts of genomic DNA from CVID and control samples were used as sequencing input. For every sample, a 60 bp segment covering the rearranged TCRbeta CDR3 region was amplified and then sequenced. The immunoSEQ assay, a bias-corrected multiplex PCR combined with high-throughput sequencing, was used for TCRbeta amplification. In the authors' own workflow: Every unique nucleotide sequence was considered a clone and was annotated with V, D and J genes, copy number and frequency. Sequences were labeled productive if in frame, and non-productive if out of frame or containing stop codons. As previously described, clonality was calculated on the basis of Shannon's entropy. Mean CDR3 Kyte-Doolittle hydropathy was derived from the predicted amino acid sequences of productive clones. Using the R hclust function, scaled V gene usage was clustered hierarchically with Manhattan distance and complete linkage. Sharing of clones by CDR3 amino acid sequence was evaluated through resampling of 12 repertoires per group over 100 rounds. Repertoires were searched for approximately 77 published EBV-specific and 245 published CMV-specific TCRbeta sequences. A couple of CVID samples that yielded fewer than 10,000 sequences were excluded from the analysis, so approximately 40 CVID repertoires were retained. TCRdb stores this immuneACCESS table with in-frame sequences only. Part of the clones is absent; in the studies checked, under half of the shortfall reflects unresolved V genes, and no reason is known for the rest. The D gene and trimming were derived from the DNA, and the V and J assignments and clone size from that table. This sample includes roughly 40,000 clones, and none of them was observed just once. The ten largest clones represent approximately 6% of the sample.

The CDR3 sequence holds 15 residues, the cysteine and phenylalanine included. The DNA shown is the part of the CDR3 that was read: 36 bases, in frame from base 1. V and J lose 1 base and 1 base, and a span of 10 bases separates them. The germline V gene gives CDR1 as SGHNT and CDR2 as YENEEA. Standard criteria, namely reduction of serum IgG, IgA and/or IgM below the normal range together with specific antibody deficiency, were applied for the diagnosis of CVID. There were almost 45 subjects in the CVID group (roughly 15 female and 29 male), ranging in age from roughly 9 to 65 years, with a mean age of roughly 40. Predominantly Caucasian heritage was noted among both the CVID patients and the healthy controls. At the time of study participation, every CVID subject had been on replacement immunoglobulin therapy for at least one year. At blood collection, none of the CVID subjects was ill or on immunomodulatory or immunosuppressive medication. From each donor, roughly 4.5 to 9 ml of heparinized peripheral whole blood was collected. Genomic DNA from adults with common variable immune deficiency (CVID) and from healthy adult controls was used for sequencing of TCRbeta CDR3 repertoires. Diluted blood was subjected to density centrifugation over Hypaque 1077 or Ficoll-Paque for isolation of peripheral blood mononuclear cells. Unsorted mononuclear cells served as the source of genomic DNA, which was extracted either by Qiagen column purification or by a centrifugation-based method.

In regard to this clone: What this receptor recognizes is not known. The read finishes 3 residues shy of the CDR3 end, and the germline J gene is used to complete it.

The rearrangement joined TRBV11-3 to TRBJ2-5; TRBD1 could be the D gene, as 5 bases match. The sample taken for sequencing was peripheral blood mononuclear cells. The sequence derives from a human donor with common variable immunodeficiency. CDR3 loop: CASSLGGASQETQYF. The part of the CDR3 DNA that was read is TGTGCCAGCAGCTTAGGGGGCGCCTCCCAAGAGACC.